The rows below give T cell receptor beta chains drawn from one sample of a study of cytomegalovirus exposure and HLA in healthy donors. Sequencing used immunoSEQ multiplex PCR; TCRdb keeps in-frame clones, though not all of them. The profile shows some 98,000 clones, about 90% of them singletons. The sequencing input was PBMCs. All receptors come from a man aged 18 to 35 in good health and CMV-seropositive. The CDR3 runs from the conserved cysteine through the conserved F or W. D genes are given only for firm matches. Clone size is not always given. Where it is, it says once, few, many or a class for expanded clones.

V gene: TRBV5-4; CDR3 length: 13; clone size: NA; J gene: TRBJ2-1; D gene: NA; CDR3 DNA: TGTGCCAGCAGGACTAGCTCCTACAATGAGCAGTTCTTC; CDR3 protein: CASRTSSYNEQFF
V gene: TRBV7-9; CDR3 length: 16; clone size: NA; J gene: TRBJ2-6; D gene: TRBD1; CDR3 DNA: TGTGCCAGCAGCTTAGGGACAGGGTCCGGGGCCAACGTCCTGACTTTC; CDR3 protein: CASSLGTGSGANVLTF
V gene: TRBV27; CDR3 length: 15; clone size: NA; J gene: TRBJ2-7; D gene: TRBD2; CDR3 DNA: TGTGCCAGCTGGGAAGTAAGCGGGAGGTACCACGAGCAGTACTTC; CDR3 protein: CASWEVSGRYHEQYF
V gene: TRBV6-8; CDR3 length: 16; clone size: NA; J gene: TRBJ2-1; D gene: TRBD2; CDR3 DNA: TGTGCCAGCAGTTATCCACACTTGGCGGGAGTTAATGAGCAGTTCTTC; CDR3 protein: CASSYPHLAGVNEQFF
V gene: TRBV4-2; CDR3 length: 18; clone size: NA; J gene: TRBJ1-5; D gene: NA; CDR3 DNA: TGTGCCAGCAGCCTTATCTCGGACAGACATTATAGCAATCAGCCCCAGCATTTT; CDR3 protein: CASSLISDRHYSNQPQHF
V gene: TRBV28; CDR3 length: 14; clone size: NA; J gene: TRBJ2-7; D gene: NA; CDR3 DNA: TGTGCCAGCGGTTCGCTAGCGCCTTCGGGAGAGCAGTACTTC; CDR3 protein: CASGSLAPSGEQYF
V gene: TRBV7-8; CDR3 length: 14; clone size: NA; J gene: TRBJ2-7; D gene: TRBD1; CDR3 DNA: TGTGCCAGCAGCTTAACCACAGGGGAGTACGAGCAGTACTTC; CDR3 protein: CASSLTTGEYEQYF
V gene: TRBV19; CDR3 length: 16; clone size: NA; J gene: TRBJ2-3; D gene: NA; CDR3 DNA: TGTGCCAGTAGTACATACAGTACCAACGACCCAGATACGCAGTATTTT; CDR3 protein: CASSTYSTNDPDTQYF
V gene: TRBV7-2; CDR3 length: 14; clone size: NA; J gene: TRBJ2-5; D gene: NA; CDR3 DNA: TGTGCCAGCAGCTTAGCGGGGGGGCGGGAGACCCAGTACTTC; CDR3 protein: CASSLAGGRETQYF
V gene: TRBV29-1; CDR3 length: 13; clone size: once; J gene: TRBJ1-4; D gene: NA; CDR3 DNA: TGCAGCGTTCGTCGCGGGGGTGATGAAAAACTGTTTTTT; CDR3 protein: CSVRRGGDEKLFF
V gene: TRBV11-2; CDR3 length: 18; clone size: NA; J gene: TRBJ2-2; D gene: NA; CDR3 DNA: TGTGCCAGCAGCTTAGCGCTCACAGGGTCCTGGAACACCGGGGAGCTGTTTTTT; CDR3 protein: CASSLALTGSWNTGELFF
V gene: TRBV2; CDR3 length: 15; clone size: NA; J gene: TRBJ1-5; D gene: NA; CDR3 DNA: TGTGCCAGCAGTGTGAACAGGGCGCCGAGTCAGCCCCAGCATTTT; CDR3 protein: CASSVNRAPSQPQHF
V gene: TRBV19; CDR3 length: 13; clone size: NA; J gene: TRBJ1-1; D gene: NA; CDR3 DNA: TGTGCCAGTAGTATCTCGGGAGGGGTTGAAGCTTTCTTT; CDR3 protein: CASSISGGVEAFF
V gene: TRBV4-3; CDR3 length: 16; clone size: NA; J gene: TRBJ2-5; D gene: NA; CDR3 DNA: TGCGCCAGCAGCCAAGAGGGAGGGGGGGCCGTAGAGACCCAGTACTTC; CDR3 protein: CASSQEGGGAVETQYF
V gene: TRBV5-8; CDR3 length: 17; clone size: NA; J gene: TRBJ2-7; D gene: TRBD2; CDR3 DNA: TGTGCCAGCAGCTTTTTAATAGCGGGAGGCAGGGTCGACGAGCAGTACTTC; CDR3 protein: CASSFLIAGGRVDEQYF
V gene: TRBV2; CDR3 length: 13; clone size: NA; J gene: TRBJ1-2; D gene: NA; CDR3 DNA: TGTGCCAGCAGTGAAAGACAGGTCTATGGCTACACCTTC; CDR3 protein: CASSERQVYGYTF
V gene: TRBV10-1; CDR3 length: 15; clone size: NA; J gene: TRBJ2-1; D gene: TRBD1; CDR3 DNA: TGCGCCAGCAGTGAAAGGACAGGGTGGGGCAATGAGCAGTTCTTC; CDR3 protein: CASSERTGWGNEQFF
V gene: TRBV6-4; CDR3 length: 16; clone size: NA; J gene: TRBJ1-6; D gene: NA; CDR3 DNA: TGTGCCAGCAGTGACTCGCAGGGACTGAGAAATTCACCCCTCCACTTT; CDR3 protein: CASSDSQGLRNSPLHF
V gene: TRBV28; CDR3 length: 13; clone size: NA; J gene: TRBJ2-2; D gene: NA; CDR3 DNA: TGTGCCAGAGGAAAGAAGGGGGCCGGGGAGCTGTTTTTT; CDR3 protein: CARGKKGAGELFF